Shown below are 30 T cell receptor beta chains from a single sample sequenced in a study of cytomegalovirus exposure and HLA in healthy donors. This table comes from immunoSEQ multiplex PCR, and its TCRdb copy is limited to in-frame clones, with some not included. Here the sample spans some 140,000 clones, 86% being singletons. Input material: PBMCs. The receptors were sampled from a human donor in good health.

This chain uses TRBV18 with TRBJ2-2, with 7 nucleotides matching TRBD1. The germline CDR1 and CDR2 sequences are KGHSH and LQKENI. V dropped 6 bases and J dropped 3; count of bases not matched to a gene: 13. CDR3 length: 17 residues. The CDR3 spells CASSPYPSTGYTGELFF. Written as DNA, the CDR3 is TGTGCCAGCTCCCCCTATCCATCGACAGGGTACACCGGGGAGCTGTTTTTT.

The rearrangement joins TRBV2 to TRBJ2-7, with 7 nucleotides matching TRBD2. V trimming: 0 bases; J trimming: 0 bases; junction bases outside the gene matches: 5. The germline CDR1 and CDR2 sequences are SNHLY and FYNNEI. This CDR3 contains 16 residues. The CDR3 spells CASSEATSASSYEQYF. CDR3 nucleotide sequence: TGTGCCAGCAGTGAAGCCACTAGCGCAAGCTCCTACGAGCAGTACTTC.

This clone was observed a single time. This sequence joins TRBV5-1 and TRBJ2-1, with TRBD2 matching 8 bases. From germline, CDR1 is SGHRS and CDR2 YFSETQ. J gave up 4 bases and V 0 bases, and 9 bases lay outside the gene matches. This CDR3 comprises 17 residues. CDR3 sequence: CASSLALLAEPYNEQFF. Written as DNA, the CDR3 is TGCGCCAGCAGCTTGGCCCTACTAGCGGAGCCTTACAATGAGCAGTTCTTC.

V and J are TRBV5-1 and TRBJ2-1; D gene uncertain. Germline CDR1 SGHRS, CDR2 YFSETQ. V lost 7 bases to trimming and J lost 0 bases, with 14 bases between them. This CDR3 is 15 amino acids long. CDR3 loop: CASSLAPTSYNEQFF. In DNA form, the CDR3 reads TGCGCCAGCTCTTTAGCTCCGACCTCCTACAATGAGCAGTTCTTC.

This chain joins TRBV18 and TRBJ1-2; 8 nucleotides agree with TRBD1. The CDR3 consists of 14 residues. Germline V lookup: CDR1 KGHSH, CDR2 LQKENI. V lost 3 bases, J lost 4 bases, and 4 bases stayed unmatched. DNA of the CDR3: TGTGCCAGCTCACCGTCGACAGGGGTCTATGGCTACACCTTC. It translates to CASSPSTGVYGYTF.

The chain has TRBV4-3 and TRBJ1-2, with a tentative D call TRBD1 (6 bases). V gave up 2 bases and J gave up 7 bases, with 14 bases separating them. CDR1 is LGHNA, CDR2 YSLEER, per germline. The length of the CDR3 is 14 residues. The CDR3 reads CASSQPTGSGGYTF. The CDR3 nucleotides read TGCGCCAGCAGCCAACCAACAGGGTCTGGTGGCTACACCTTC.

This clone was seen once. It is unclear where the CDR3 begins or ends on the DNA, so no DNA is shown, and the CDR3 is as TCRdb lists it. This chain joins TRBV28 and TRBJ2-1; TRBD2 reflects the table's D call only, with no check against the DNA. The CDR3 is made up of 16 amino acids, end residues included. CDR1 is MDHEN, CDR2 SYDVKM, per germline. The CDR3 reads CASSTSERRSYNEQFF.

This chain joins TRBV28 and TRBJ1-1; 7 positions agree with TRBD1. J gave up 4 bases and V 6 bases, and 2 bases lay outside the gene matches. This CDR3 comprises 12 residues. Germline CDR1 and CDR2: MDHEN and SYDVKM. In DNA, the CDR3 is TGTGCCAGCAGGCAGGGGGGCACTGAAGCTTTCTTT. Protein product: CASRQGGTEAFF.

The chain links TRBV14 to TRBJ2-5; a weak D match, TRBD2 (7 bases). In germline, CDR1 is SGHDN, CDR2 FVKESK. This CDR3 is 18 amino acids long. V was trimmed by 4 bases and J by 5 bases, leaving 26 bases between them. As DNA, the CDR3 is TGTGCCAGCAGCCTTTGGTCCTTAAAGGGGGGGGCATCGGAGACCCAGTACTTC. Protein product: CASSLWSLKGGASETQYF.

The chain links TRBV27 to TRBJ2-7, with TRBD2 matching over 7 bases. Trimming removed 4 bases from V and 3 bases from J; junction bases left unmatched: 9. The CDR3 length is 15 residues. Germline assignment: CDR1 MNHEY and CDR2 SMNVEV (reference sequence). The CDR3 region has the DNA TGTGCCAGCAGTTCCCCCCGCGGGGGAGACTACGAGCAGTACTTC. This translates into CASSSPRGGDYEQYF.

The chain links TRBV5-1 to TRBJ2-1, with D possibly TRBD2 on 5 matching bases. V lost 3 bases to trimming and J lost 9 bases, with 10 bases between them. CDR1 SGHRS and CDR2 YFSETQ come from the germline V gene. The CDR3 has 12 residues. The CDR3 protein is CASSSSGIEQFF. CDR3 nucleotide sequence: TGCGCCAGCAGCTCTTCGGGGATTGAGCAGTTCTTC.

J is TRBJ2-6 and V is TRBV19; tentative D call: TRBD2 (6 bases). CDR3 size: 16 residues. Germline CDR1 LNHDA, CDR2 SQIVND (reference sequence). Deletions cut 7 bases from V and 1 base from J, with 14 bases between. In DNA, the CDR3 is TGTGCCAGTACCCCCTCTGGGGGGTCTGGGGCCAACGTCCTGACTTTC. Residues: CASTPSGGSGANVLTF.

This clone was observed once. J is TRBJ2-2 and V is TRBV19; the match to TRBD1 covers 7 bases. The CDR3 spans 15 residues. V was clipped by 8 bases and J by 4 bases; unmatched bases: 10. Germline V gene data show CDR1 as LNHDA and CDR2 as SQIVND (reference sequence). The CDR3 is CASRRGGPSTGELFF. The CDR3 DNA reads as TGTGCCAGTCGGAGAGGGGGCCCGAGCACCGGGGAGCTGTTTTTT.

The chain carries TRBV6-1 and TRBJ1-6; no firm D call. This CDR3 region has 14 residues. V was cut by 11 bases and J by 8 bases, with 19 bases left in between. CDR1 is MNHNS and CDR2 is SASEGT in the germline V gene. CDR3 bases: TGTGCCGGCCGGCAGCCCGGGGTTTATTCACCCCTCCACTTT. Encoded protein: CAGRQPGVYSPLHF.

The CDR3 DNA reads as TGTGCCAGCAGCCCCCCCGGGTTAGCCAAAAACATTCAGTACTTC. Translation gives CASSPPGLAKNIQYF. The chain joins TRBV9 to TRBJ2-4, with D hard to call. This CDR3 has 15 amino acids. V lost 4 bases, J lost 0 bases, and 11 bases lay in between. Germline V lookup: CDR1 SGDLS, CDR2 YYNGEE.

The sample holds a few counts of this clone. The chain carries TRBV5-1 and TRBJ1-1, with D unresolved. The V end was cut by 4 bases, the J end by 1 base, with 11 bases between. In germline, CDR1 is SGHRS, CDR2 YFSETQ. The CDR3 runs to 14 residues. The CDR3 DNA sequence: TGCGCCAGCAGCGGTCCCGCAGGGAACACTGAAGCTTTCTTT. Amino acids: CASSGPAGNTEAFF.

The gene calls are TRBV4-1 and TRBJ2-2, with TRBD2 as a possible D gene (6 bases). CDR1 MGHRA and CDR2 YSYEKL come from the germline V gene. Trimming cost V 4 bases and J 1 base, with 10 bases left between them. The CDR3 consists of 15 residues. CDR3 loop: CASSRGGMNTGELFF. The CDR3, as DNA: TGCGCCAGCAGCCGTGGCGGGATGAACACCGGGGAGCTGTTTTTT.

The gene calls are TRBV5-1 and TRBJ2-2; tentatively, D is TRBD1 (6 bases). This CDR3 comprises 15 residues. Deletions cut 1 base from V and 8 bases from J, with 15 bases between. CDR1 and CDR2 (germline): SGHRS, YFSETQ. The CDR3 is CASSLYQGKEGELFF. Here the CDR3 DNA reads TGCGCCAGCAGCTTGTACCAGGGGAAGGAAGGGGAGCTGTTTTTT.

The table lists this clone with a count of one. V usage is TRBV7-2 and J usage is TRBJ1-5, with a weak D call TRBD1 (6 bases). The germline V gene encodes CDR1 SGHTA and CDR2 FQGNSA. The V end was cut by 5 bases, the J end by 3 bases, with 14 bases between. The CDR3 covers 15 residues. This chain's CDR3 is CASSAYREINQPQHF. The CDR3 nucleotides are TGTGCCAGCAGCGCATACAGGGAAATCAATCAGCCCCAGCATTTT.

The chain's CDR3 is CASSVGGARMEAFF. In nucleotides, the CDR3 is TGTGCCAGCAGTGTCGGCGGGGCCCGAATGGAAGCTTTCTTT. The chain recombines TRBV2 with TRBJ1-1; a weak D match, TRBD1 (5 bases). The CDR3 runs to 14 residues. Trimming removed 4 bases at V and 8 bases at J, with 17 bases between. Germline V CDR1 and CDR2: SNHLY, FYNNEI.

The chain uses TRBV15 and TRBJ2-1; D gene ambiguous. Between the trimmed V and J ends, which lost 5 bases and 2 bases, there was a span of 10 bases. Looked up from germline, CDR1 is LNHNV and CDR2 is YYDKDF (reference sequence). The CDR3 runs 14 residues. The CDR3 nucleotides are TGTGCCACCAGCCCCCGACTTACCTACAATGAGCAGTTCTTC. Translated: CATSPRLTYNEQFF.

V gene TRBV5-1 combines with J gene TRBJ2-3; TRBD2 might be the D (5 bases). The CDR3 covers 12 residues. Trimming stripped 5 bases from V and 4 bases from J, with 8 bases between. Germline CDR1 and CDR2: SGHRS and YFSETQ. The CDR3 loop is CASSEGSDTQYF. CDR3 nucleotides: TGCGCCAGCAGTGAGGGTTCAGATACGCAGTATTTT.

This rearrangement joins TRBV6-1 to TRBJ2-1; TRBD2 aligns across 9 bases. Trimming took 1 base from V and 6 from J; bases not matched to a gene: 4. CDR3 length: 15 residues. Germline V lookup: CDR1 MNHNS, CDR2 SASEGT. CDR3 DNA sequence: TGTGCCAGCAGTGAAGAAGTAGCGGGGGTCAATGAGCAGTTCTTC. Its protein is CASSEEVAGVNEQFF.

The chain recombines TRBV6-5 with TRBJ1-2, with a tentative D call TRBD1 (5 bases). Per the germline V gene, CDR1 is MNHEY and CDR2 is SVGAGI. The CDR3 has 13 amino acids. The CDR3 reads CATGGGRDYGYTF. The CDR3 coding sequence is TGTGCAACTGGGGGGGGTCGAGACTATGGCTACACCTTC.

Only a few counts were recorded for this clone. The rearrangement joins TRBV28 to TRBJ1-1, with a weak D call TRBD1 (6 bases). This CDR3 comprises 14 residues. The germline V gene encodes CDR1 MDHEN and CDR2 SYDVKM. V dropped 4 bases and J dropped 2 bases, with 11 bases sitting between them. CDR3: CASSSTGINTEAFF. CDR3 bases: TGTGCCAGCAGTTCTACAGGGATTAACACTGAAGCTTTCTTT.

The V gene is TRBV10-3, the J gene TRBJ1-1; D not resolved. The CDR3 sequence is 17 residues long. V shed 2 bases and J shed 0 bases, with 16 bases lying between them. Germline loops: CDR1 ENHRY, CDR2 SYGVKD. The CDR3 bases are TGTGCCATCAGTGAGCATCGACTCCGGGGTATGAACACTGAAGCTTTCTTT. Amino acids: CAISEHRLRGMNTEAFF.

The chain carries TRBV2 and TRBJ1-5; D is possibly TRBD1 (5 bases). CDR1 and CDR2 from the germline V gene are SNHLY and FYNNEI. CDR3 length equals 15 residues. Deletions cut 7 bases from V and 3 bases from J, with 16 bases between. The CDR3 spells CASTNGGGYNQPQHF. CDR3 nucleotide sequence: TGTGCCAGCACTAACGGGGGGGGATACAATCAGCCCCAGCATTTT.

V is TRBV13 and J is TRBJ2-3, with 8 bases identical to TRBD1. Germline V CDR1 and CDR2: PRHDT, FYEKMQ (reference sequence). CDR3 length equals 16 residues. The trim removed 5 bases at V and 3 bases at J, leaving 10 bases unmatched. The CDR3 loop is CASSRRGRRGTDTQYF. CDR3 nucleotide sequence: TGTGCCAGCAGCCGCAGGGGGCGCAGGGGTACAGATACGCAGTATTTT.

The rearrangement uses TRBV2 and TRBJ2-5, with TRBD1 as a possible D gene (5 bases). The V gene's germline CDR1 is SNHLY and CDR2 FYNNEI. V was trimmed by 4 bases and J by 7 bases, leaving 13 bases between them. There are 13 residues in the CDR3. The CDR3 spells CASSGSGLVTQYF. DNA of the CDR3: TGTGCCAGCAGTGGTTCAGGGCTGGTGACCCAGTACTTC.

The rearrangement links TRBV30 to TRBJ1-5; 7 bases map to TRBD1. The length of the CDR3 is 13 residues. CDR1 and CDR2 (germline): GTSNPN, SVGIG (reference sequence). J lost 2 bases, V lost 5 bases, and 3 bases had no gene match. CDR3 sequence: CAWDREGNQPQHF. The CDR3 DNA follows: TGTGCCTGGGACAGGGAGGGCAATCAGCCCCAGCATTTT.